Below are 25 T cell receptor beta chains sequenced from a single sample in a study of somatic mutations in cytotoxic T cells in rheumatoid arthritis. Assay: immunoSEQ multiplex PCR; the TCRdb copy retains only in-frame clones and omits some. Of roughly 5,000 clones in the sample, almost 80% are singletons; the top ten hold about 28%. What was sequenced was CD8+ T cells sorted from blood. All receptors come from an adult with rheumatoid arthritis.

The sample holds a few counts of this clone. The chain carries TRBV14 and TRBJ1-4, with D unclear. The CDR3 has 15 amino acids. V was shortened by 4 bases and J by 4 bases, with 13 bases between the two germline ends. Germline V gives CDR1 SGHDN, CDR2 FVKESK. The CDR3 reads CASSPRQVFNEKLFF. The DNA for the CDR3 is TGTGCCAGCAGCCCCCGGCAGGTTTTTAATGAAAAACTGTTTTTT.

The V call is TRBV2, the J call TRBJ2-1; 7 nucleotides line up with TRBD1. Per the germline V gene, CDR1 is SNHLY and CDR2 is FYNNEI. The CDR3 covers 14 residues. J gave up 5 bases and V 2 bases, and 3 bases lay outside the gene matches. The CDR3 nucleotides read TGTGCCAGCAGTGAATGGGACAGCAACAATGAGCAGTTCTTC. Encoded protein: CASSEWDSNNEQFF.

The CDR3 nucleotides are TGTGCCAGCAGCCAAGACAGGGGGGACACAGATACGCAGTATTTT. Protein sequence: CASSQDRGDTDTQYF. The chain couples TRBV28 to TRBJ2-3; TRBD1 matches at 9 bases. The J segment lost 2 bases and the V segment lost 6 bases, leaving 6 bases of the junction unmatched. Germline V gene sequence: CDR1 MDHEN, CDR2 SYDVKM. This CDR3 is 15 amino acids long.

As DNA, the CDR3 is TGTGCCAGCAGCGTAGCTATCGGGACAGGGGGCGCTTTCTATGGCTACACCTTC. Its translation: CASSVAIGTGGAFYGYTF. The chain employs TRBV9 and TRBJ1-2; 12 bases match TRBD1. This CDR3 is 18 amino acids long. V lost 0 bases to trimming and J lost 4 bases; unmatched junction nucleotides: 10. Germline loops: CDR1 SGDLS, CDR2 YYNGEE. Complete variable domain (other parts from reference TRBV9 and TRBJ1-2): DSGVTQTPKHLITATGQRVTLRCSPRSGDLSVYWYQQSLDQGLQFLIQYYNGEERAKGNILERFSAQQFPDLHSELNLSSLELGDSALYFCASSVAIGTGGAFYGYTFGSGTRLTVV.

The chain couples TRBV5-1 to TRBJ2-7; 11 bases line up with TRBD2. The junction had 4 bases not matched to a gene; V was cut back by 1 base and J by 4 bases. The germline V gene encodes CDR1 SGHRS and CDR2 YFSETQ. This CDR3 is 15 amino acids long. In DNA form, the CDR3 reads TGCGCCAGCAGCTTGACTAGCGGGGGAGCTTACGAGCAGTACTTC. It yields the protein CASSLTSGGAYEQYF.

V and J are TRBV9 and TRBJ2-5; 10 nucleotides match TRBD2. The CDR3 is made up of 16 amino acids. Germline values: CDR1 SGDLS, CDR2 YYNGEE. Trimming took 3 bases from V and 5 from J; bases not matched to a gene: 10. The CDR3 protein is CASSAPAAGGRETQYF. CDR3 bases: TGTGCCAGCAGCGCCCCGGCAGCGGGGGGGCGGGAGACCCAGTACTTC.

The chain combines TRBV23-1 with TRBJ1-1; 8 positions agree with TRBD1. TRBV23-1 is flagged as an ORF with uncertain function. This CDR3 is 15 amino acids long. V dropped 2 bases and J dropped 2; count of bases not matched to a gene: 4. The CDR3 nucleotides read TGCGCCAGCAGTCAAGACAGGGGACTAAACACTGAAGCTTTCTTT. Translated, it gives CASSQDRGLNTEAFF.

This clone was observed a handful of times. J is TRBJ2-7 and V is TRBV4-1, with 10 bases aligning to TRBD2. Germline loops: CDR1 MGHRA, CDR2 YSYEKL. The V segment lost 6 bases and the J segment 6 bases; nucleotides outside the gene matches: 8. The CDR3 has 14 residues. CDR3 region: CASSVSGGAGEQYF. CDR3 coding DNA: TGCGCCAGCAGTGTCAGCGGGGGGGCCGGCGAGCAGTACTTC.

This clone is labeled as large. The chain carries TRBV10-2 and TRBJ1-6; 7 positions match TRBD1. CDR1 and CDR2 (germline): WSHSY, SAAADI. The CDR3 has 14 residues. The V gene end was trimmed by 6 bases and the J gene end by 6 bases; junction bases not matched to a gene: 5. The CDR3 loop reads CASSFGTANSPLHF. The CDR3, as DNA: TGCGCCAGCAGCTTCGGGACAGCTAATTCACCCCTCCACTTT.

The rearrangement links TRBV27 to TRBJ1-1, with unresolved D. The CDR3 extends over 13 amino acids. Trimming left V 3 bases short and J 4 bases short, with 9 bases between. Germline CDR1 reads MNHEY; CDR2 reads SMNVEV (reference sequence). The CDR3 reads CASSFQVGTEAFF. The CDR3 DNA sequence: TGTGCCAGCAGTTTCCAGGTAGGCACTGAAGCTTTCTTT.

This chain joins TRBV5-4 and TRBJ2-7, with TRBD1 identical over 9 bases. There are 14 residues in the CDR3. CDR1 is SGHNT, CDR2 YYREEE, per germline (reference sequence). Trimming removed 4 bases from V and 3 bases from J; junction bases left unmatched: 5. CDR3 amino acids: CASSPDRGLYEQYF. CDR3 sequence (DNA): TGTGCCAGCAGCCCGGACAGGGGACTCTACGAGCAGTACTTC.

This clone was found once. The V gene is TRBV30, the J gene TRBJ2-5; 7 bases line up with TRBD2. V trimming: 0 bases; J trimming: 3 bases; junction bases outside the gene matches: 4. Germline V gene sequence: CDR1 GTSNPN, CDR2 SVGIG (reference sequence). CDR3 size: 14 residues. The CDR3 reads CAWSVGAGEETQYF. CDR3 sequence (DNA): TGTGCCTGGAGTGTAGGGGCGGGAGAAGAGACCCAGTACTTC.

V is TRBV6-5 and J is TRBJ1-1; 7 positions agree with TRBD1. Germline CDR1 MNHEY, CDR2 SVGAGI. Germline trimming cut 5 bases from V and 7 bases from J; bases unmatched to any gene: 4. This CDR3 contains 12 residues. The CDR3 sequence: CASSEGQLEAFF. In DNA, the CDR3 is TGTGCCAGCAGTGAGGGACAGCTTGAAGCTTTCTTT.

The J gene is TRBJ2-1, the V gene TRBV11-2; no reliable D call. V was clipped by 5 bases and J by 1 base, with 9 bases between them. From germline, CDR1 is SGHAT and CDR2 FQNNGV. This CDR3 has 14 amino acids. The CDR3 sequence is CASSRDPSYNEQFF. The DNA for the CDR3 is TGTGCCAGCAGCCGCGACCCGTCCTACAATGAGCAGTTCTTC.

This clone came up once. V is TRBV27 and J is TRBJ2-7, with 8 bases lining up with TRBD2. With 2 bases clipped from V and 3 bases from J, the junction kept 12 bases outside the gene matches. Germline V gene sequence: CDR1 MNHEY, CDR2 SMNVEV (reference sequence). The CDR3 covers 17 residues. CDR3 residues: CASSLSGAGGAGYEQYF. CDR3 DNA sequence: TGTGCCAGCAGTTTAAGCGGCGCGGGGGGCGCGGGCTACGAGCAGTACTTC.

This sequence joins TRBV20-1 and TRBJ2-1; possible D gene TRBD2, 6 bases. The CDR3 is 11 residues long. The ends were cut back, 0 bases at V and 14 bases at J, with 11 bases in the middle. Germline-derived CDR1 and CDR2 are DFQATT and SNEGSKA (reference sequence). CDR3 in amino acids: CSAREEGGKFF. CDR3 bases: TGCAGTGCTAGAGAGGAAGGCGGGAAGTTCTTC.

V is TRBV4-1 and J is TRBJ1-5; D is ambiguous. V was clipped by 4 bases and J by 5 bases, with 21 bases between them. CDR1 and CDR2 (germline): MGHRA, YSYEKL. The CDR3 has 17 residues. The CDR3 bases are TGCGCCAGCAGCCTCCGAGTAGTTGACGCGGCCGATCAGCCCCAGCATTTT. Residues: CASSLRVVDAADQPQHF.

The chain uses TRBV6-5 and TRBJ1-1, with a possible D match to TRBD1 (5 bases). The CDR3 contains 16 residues. V shed 1 base and J shed 2 bases, with 14 bases lying between them. CDR1 and CDR2 (germline): MNHEY, SVGAGI. CDR3 DNA: TGTGCCAGCAGTTACTTACGGGGGACTCTAAACACTGAAGCTTTCTTT. Translation: CASSYLRGTLNTEAFF.

V and J are TRBV28 and TRBJ1-3; D is possibly TRBD1 (5 bases). The germline V and J ends were trimmed by 5 bases and 0 bases, with 11 bases remaining between them. Germline V gives CDR1 MDHEN, CDR2 SYDVKM. This CDR3 is built from 15 residues. The CDR3 nucleotides are TGTGCCAGCAGTCGAGCAGGGTTCTCTGGAAACACCATATATTTT. This translates into CASSRAGFSGNTIYF.

The chain combines TRBV10-3 with TRBJ1-1, with D unresolved. This CDR3 contains 14 residues. V lost 10 bases to trimming and J lost 0 bases, with 15 bases between them. Germline V gene lookup returns CDR1 ENHRY and CDR2 SYGVKD. CDR3 amino acids: CATQFGSLNTEAFF. Here the CDR3 DNA reads TGTGCCACCCAGTTCGGCAGTCTGAACACTGAAGCTTTCTTT.

This clone was observed a handful of times. The chain couples TRBV30 to TRBJ1-1; D is undetermined. The CDR3 has 12 amino acids. V shed 1 base and J shed 6 bases, with 9 bases lying between them. CDR1 and CDR2 from the germline V gene are GTSNPN and SVGIG (reference sequence). CDR3 DNA: TGTGCCTGGAGTGAGAGCAGCGCTGAAGCTTTCTTT. Its translation: CAWSESSAEAFF.

This clone was counted a few times. The rearrangement joins TRBV19 to TRBJ1-1; 7 bases line up with TRBD1. With V trimmed by 7 bases and J by 4 bases, 6 bases remained unmatched. Germline V lookup: CDR1 LNHDA, CDR2 SQIVND (reference sequence). The CDR3 contains 13 residues. In DNA, the CDR3 is TGTGCCAGTATCTTACAGGGGTTCACTGAAGCTTTCTTT. Translated, it gives CASILQGFTEAFF.

With regard to this clone: A junction end diverges from the germline sequence, so it may reflect a read error. Other DNA sequences in this specimen translate into the identical CDR3. The rearrangement uses TRBV9 and TRBJ1-5, with D perhaps TRBD1 (5 bases). CDR3 size: 14 residues. The germline V gene encodes CDR1 SGDLS and CDR2 YYNGEE. Here the CDR3 reads CASSVGGSNQPQHF. In DNA form, the CDR3 reads TGTGCCAGCAGCGTCGGGGGGAGCAACCAGCCCCAGCATTTT.

The V and J genes are TRBV12-5 and TRBJ2-5; D not certain. The CDR3 loop spans 13 amino acids. From germline, CDR1 is LGHNT and CDR2 FRNRAP. The V end was cut by 1 base, the J end by 7 bases, with 10 bases between. CDR3 in DNA: TGTGCTAGTGGTTTGGATCAGATGGGGACCCAGTACTTC. This gives the protein CASGLDQMGTQYF.

V and J are TRBV12-5 and TRBJ1-1; no clear D. CDR1 and CDR2 (germline): LGHNT, FRNRAP. Trimming cost V 4 bases and J 6 bases, with 9 bases left between them. This CDR3 spans 12 amino acids. CDR3 residues: CASGSTRAEAFF. In DNA, the CDR3 is TGTGCTAGTGGTTCCACTAGGGCTGAAGCTTTCTTT.